The rows below give T cell receptor beta chains drawn from one sample of a study of response to subunit inactivated influenza vaccine. TCRdb itself ran the RT-PCR reads through MiXCR, one entry per CDR3 protein. This sample carries fewer than 700,000 distinct CDR3 sequences, around 13% of them seen once, and the ten largest clones take over 10%. The starting material was PBMCs from blood, obtained 45 days after vaccination. These receptors were obtained from a man over 45 who received an inactivated influenza vaccine. The CDR3 runs from the conserved cysteine through the conserved F or W. D genes are given only for firm matches. Where a row states a size, it is once, few, many or the class of an expanded clone; other rows omit it.

D gene	J gene	clone size	V gene	CDR3 protein	CDR3 DNA
NA	TRBJ1-6	few	TRBV6-1	CASSPRRPYNSPLHF	TGTGCCAGCAGTCCCCGCCGGCCCTATAATTCACCCCTCCACTTT
TRBD1	TRBJ2-7	NA	TRBV2	CASSRPGTGPSSYEQYF	TGTGCCAGCAGTCGTCCCGGGACAGGGCCCAGCTCCTACGAGCAGTACTTC
NA	TRBJ2-7	NA	TRBV7-2	CASSIDRSYEQYF	TGTGCCAGCAGTATTGATCGCTCCTACGAGCAGTACTTC
NA	TRBJ2-7	few	TRBV3-1	CASSQLDMEQYF	TGTGCCAGCAGCCAACTCGACATGGAGCAGTACTTC
TRBD1	TRBJ2-2	NA	TRBV3-1	CAAGTGGPGELFF	TGTGCGGCGGGGACAGGGGGTCCCGGGGAGCTGTTTTTT
TRBD2	TRBJ2-3	few	TRBV5-1	CASSLDTSGRVTDTQYF	TGCGCCAGCAGCTTGGATACTAGCGGGAGGGTGACAGATACGCAGTATTTT
TRBD2	TRBJ2-7	many	TRBV5-5	CASSPLREGPYEQYF	TGTGCCAGCAGCCCCTTGAGGGAGGGTCCCTACGAGCAGTACTTC
NA	TRBJ2-3	many	TRBV7-2	CASSSPPWASDTDTQYF	TGTGCCAGCAGCTCCCCCCCTTGGGCTAGCGATACAGATACGCAGTATTTT
TRBD1	TRBJ2-2	few	TRBV10-3	CASHDRVMNTGELFF	TGTGCCTCGCATGACAGGGTGATGAACACCGGGGAGCTGTTTTTT
TRBD1	TRBJ2-4	many	TRBV5-1	CASRAGGRNIQYF	TGCGCCAGCAGGGCAGGGGGCAGGAACATTCAGTACTTC
TRBD2	TRBJ2-1	few	TRBV4-1	CASSHAGLAGVYEQFF	TGCGCCAGCAGCCATGCTGGACTAGCGGGAGTATATGAGCAGTTCTTC
NA	TRBJ2-6	NA	TRBV5-5	CASSSDGSGANVLTF	TGTGCCAGCAGCTCGGACGGCTCTGGGGCCAACGTCCTGACTTTC
NA	TRBJ1-2	NA	TRBV5-1	CASSLEAGGRGYTF	TGCGCCAGCAGCTTGGAAGCCGGGGGGAGAGGCTACACCTTC
NA	TRBJ2-6	many	TRBV7-2	CASSLVGSSGANVLTF	TGTGCCAGCAGCTTAGTAGGGTCCTCTGGGGCCAACGTCCTGACTTTC
NA	TRBJ2-1	few	TRBV30	CAWSVVNGYNEQFF	TGTGCCTGGAGTGTAGTGAACGGATACAATGAGCAGTTCTTC
TRBD2	TRBJ2-7	few	TRBV10-3	CAISEVSGKYEQYF	TGTGCCATCAGTGAAGTTAGCGGGAAATACGAGCAGTACTTC
NA	TRBJ2-1	many	TRBV5-7	CAGLGMTLNEQFF	TGTGCCGGGCTAGGTATGACCTTGAATGAGCAGTTCTTC
NA	TRBJ1-6	few	TRBV9	CASSVEGQNSPLHF	TGTGCCAGCAGCGTAGAGGGCCAGAATTCACCCCTCCACTTT
NA	TRBJ2-1	few	TRBV4-3	CASSQDYWTDAYNEQFF	TGCGCCAGCAGCCAAGACTACTGGACTGACGCCTACAATGAGCAGTTCTTC
NA	TRBJ2-3	NA	TRBV25-1	CASQREDTQYF	TGTGCCAGCCAAAGGGAGGATACGCAGTATTTT